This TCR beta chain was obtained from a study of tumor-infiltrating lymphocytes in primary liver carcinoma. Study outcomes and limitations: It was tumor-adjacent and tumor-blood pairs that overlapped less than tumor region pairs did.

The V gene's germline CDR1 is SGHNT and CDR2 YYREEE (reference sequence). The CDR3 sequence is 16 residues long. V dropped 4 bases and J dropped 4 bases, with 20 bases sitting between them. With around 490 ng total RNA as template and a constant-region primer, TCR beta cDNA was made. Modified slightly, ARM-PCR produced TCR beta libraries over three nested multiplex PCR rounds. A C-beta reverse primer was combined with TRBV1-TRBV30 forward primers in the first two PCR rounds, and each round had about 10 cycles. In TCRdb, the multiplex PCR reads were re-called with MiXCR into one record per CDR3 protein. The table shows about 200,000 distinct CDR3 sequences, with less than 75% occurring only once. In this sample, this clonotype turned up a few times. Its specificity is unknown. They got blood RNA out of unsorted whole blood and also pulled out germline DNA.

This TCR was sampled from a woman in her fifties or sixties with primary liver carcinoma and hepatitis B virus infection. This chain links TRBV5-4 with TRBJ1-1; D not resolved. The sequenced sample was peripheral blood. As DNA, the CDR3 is TGTGCCAGCAGCCTCGCCGGGTCTCGCTTTACCACTGAAGCTTTCTTT. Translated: CASSLAGSRFTTEAFF. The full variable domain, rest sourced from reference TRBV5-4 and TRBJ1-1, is ETGVTQSPTHLIKTRGQQVTLRCSSQSGHNTVSWYQQALGQGPQFIFQYYREEENGRGNFPPRFSGLQFPNYSSELNVNALELDDSALYLCASSLAGSRFTTEAFFGQGTRLTVV.